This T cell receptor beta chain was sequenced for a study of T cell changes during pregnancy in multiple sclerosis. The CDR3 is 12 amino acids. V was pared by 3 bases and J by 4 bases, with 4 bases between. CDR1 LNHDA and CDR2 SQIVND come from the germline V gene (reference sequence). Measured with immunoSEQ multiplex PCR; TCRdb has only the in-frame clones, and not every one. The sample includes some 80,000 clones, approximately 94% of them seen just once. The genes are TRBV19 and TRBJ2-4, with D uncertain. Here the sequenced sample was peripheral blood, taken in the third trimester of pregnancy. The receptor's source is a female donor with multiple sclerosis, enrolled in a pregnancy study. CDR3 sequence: CASSMAKNIQYF. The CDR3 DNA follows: TGTGCCAGTAGTATGGCTAAAAACATTCAGTACTTC.